This T cell receptor beta chain was identified during a study of shared clonotypes between healthy human individuals. General study findings and limits: Represented diversity (both genetic and exposure-history) was limited by the small number of donors.

Method: immunoSEQ multiplex PCR; TCRdb's copy keeps in-frame clones and lacks some. Among about 2.4 million clones listed, roughly 92% were seen once. This clone was recorded a few times. Its antigen remains unidentified. This CDR3 is also generated by other DNA sequences in the sample. Researchers partitioned CD4+ cells into CD45RA+ naive and CD45RA-negative memory subsets. The sequencing input was naive CD4+ T cells sorted from blood. Subset here: CD45RA+ positively selected. This sequence was found in a man aged 18-30 years in good health.

Here the CDR3 reads CASSLSVGNQPQHF. The CDR3 DNA reads as TGTGCCAGCAGCTTATCAGTCGGGAATCAGCCCCAGCATTTT. The genes are TRBV7-2 and TRBJ1-5; unclear D gene. With 2 bases removed from V and 4 bases from J, the gap between germline ends came to 9 bases. Germline V CDR1 and CDR2: SGHTA, FQGNSA. The CDR3 sequence is 14 residues long.